What follows are 9 T cell receptor beta chains derived from one specimen sequenced in a study of blood T cell repertoires in COVID-19. Repertoires were generated with immunoSEQ multiplex PCR, while TCRdb's copy carries only in-frame clones and drops some. Of around 200,000 clones listed, about 85% are singletons. The material sequenced was PBMCs or T cells enriched from blood (not recorded which). These receptors all come from a man aged 35-49 years who had recovered from COVID-19.

The chain joins TRBV15 to TRBJ1-5, with 7 bases lining up with TRBD1. There are 16 residues in the CDR3. The ends lost 5 bases at V and 4 bases at J; junction bases unmatched: 11. Germline assignment: CDR1 LNHNV and CDR2 YYDKDF (reference sequence). This chain's CDR3 is CATSGFSGQTNQPQHF. CDR3 in DNA: TGTGCCACCAGCGGTTTTTCGGGACAGACGAATCAGCCCCAGCATTTT.

The rearrangement joins TRBV2 to TRBJ2-5, with D possibly matching TRBD2 (5 bases). From germline, CDR1 is SNHLY and CDR2 FYNNEI. The V end was cut by 8 bases, the J end by 4 bases, with 5 bases between. The CDR3 consists of 10 residues. This CDR3 reads CASGRETQYF. The CDR3 DNA is TGTGCCAGCGGGAGAGAGACCCAGTACTTC.

This sequence joins TRBV12-3 or TRBV12-4 and TRBJ2-1; 7 bases are a match to TRBD1. The CDR3 covers 13 residues. J gave up 9 bases and V 6 bases, and 8 bases lay outside the gene matches. In nucleotides, the CDR3 is TGTGCCAGCAGAACACTACAGGGGTTTGAGCAGTTCTTC. Its protein is CASRTLQGFEQFF.

In DNA, the CDR3 is TGTGCCAGCAGCCAAGAGCAGAACAACAAAACAGATACGCAGTATTTT. It encodes CASSQEQNNKTDTQYF. The V call is TRBV3-1 (or the pseudogene TRBV3-2), the J call TRBJ2-3; D is uncertain. This CDR3 has 16 amino acids. Between the trimmed V and J ends, which lost 0 bases and 3 bases, there was a span of 13 bases. Germline lookup yields CDR1 LGHDT and CDR2 YNNKEL (reference sequence).

The chain is built from TRBV2 and TRBJ2-3, with D perhaps TRBD2 (8 bases). CDR3 length: 16 residues. Germline V gene sequence: CDR1 SNHLY, CDR2 FYNNEI. V gave up 7 bases and J gave up 4 bases, with 21 bases separating them. The CDR3 sequence is CASKKGQREWPDTQYF. The DNA of the CDR3 is TGTGCCAGCAAGAAGGGACAGCGGGAGTGGCCAGATACGCAGTATTTT.

In this sample, this clone turned up many times. This chain connects TRBV9 to TRBJ2-5; D not resolved. Trimming stripped 0 bases from V and 5 bases from J, with 11 bases between. This CDR3 is built from 14 residues. Germline-derived CDR1 and CDR2 are SGDLS and YYNGEE. The DNA for the CDR3 is TGTGCCAGCAGCGTAGATCCCTCCCCGGAGACCCAGTACTTC. Its protein is CASSVDPSPETQYF.

This chain links TRBV10-3 with TRBJ1-2; D perhaps matches TRBD1 (6 bases). The CDR3 is 12 residues long. Trimming stripped 6 bases from V and 6 bases from J, with 11 bases between. Germline CDR1 reads ENHRY; CDR2 reads SYGVKD. DNA for the CDR3: TGTGCCATCAGCCAACAGGGAAATGGCTACACCTTC. Translated, it gives CAISQQGNGYTF.

The chain employs TRBV5-6 and TRBJ1-1; 11 bases are shared with TRBD1. Trimming cost V 2 bases and J 4 bases; bases outside gene matches: 1. Germline V gives CDR1 SGHDT, CDR2 YYEEEE. This CDR3 has 14 residues. The CDR3 nucleotides are TGTGCCAGCAGCTTTGGGACAGGGGGCACTGAAGCTTTCTTT. Its translation is CASSFGTGGTEAFF.

J is TRBJ2-7 and V is TRBV5-1; D gene uncertain. This CDR3 region has 13 residues. Germline CDR1 and CDR2: SGHRS and YFSETQ. With 4 bases removed from V and 4 bases from J, the gap between germline ends came to 12 bases. This CDR3 reads CASSPQLQYEQYF. CDR3 nucleotides: TGCGCCAGCAGCCCTCAACTACAATACGAGCAGTACTTC. Based on the CDR3 plus reference TRBV5-1 and TRBJ2-7, the full variable domain is KAGVTQTPRYLIKTRGQQVTLSCSPISGHRSVSWYQQTPGQGLQFLFEYFSETQRNKGNFPGRFSGRQFSNSRSEMNVSTLELGDSALYLCASSPQLQYEQYFGPGTRLTVT.